This record looks at one T cell receptor (beta chain) sequence and its context. One base away lies a much larger clone, so this may be a sequencing read error. Three rounds of nested PCR, following a modified ARM-PCR protocol, produced the TCRbeta library. TCRdb processed the multiplex PCR reads anew with MiXCR; each CDR3 protein has one entry. The sample consists of tens of thousands of distinct CDR3 sequences, 72% of them appearing once. This sample's RNA came from whole unsorted tissue. The sample is drawn from a study of tumor and adjacent non-tumor tissue in lung cancer. The source material was lung tumor tissue. The receptor comes from a middle-aged woman with non-small cell lung cancer.

CDR3 sequence (DNA): TGTCCCAGCAGCTTAGGGGACCGTAGCAATCAGCCCCAGCATTTT. This translates into CPSSLGDRSNQPQHF. The chain has TRBV7-6 and TRBJ1-5; weak D call: TRBD1 (5 bases). Germline CDR1 and CDR2: SGHVS and FNYEAQ. The CDR3 is 15 amino acids.